A selection of T cell receptor beta chains follows, all from one sample in a study of T-cell reconstitution after alpha-beta-depleted transplantation in children. Each CDR3 protein gets one entry after TCRdb re-called the PCR reads with MiXCR. Of about a million distinct CDR3 sequences listed, less than 30% are singletons. The source was PBMCs, mostly from graft donor cells, collected 360 days after TCRalphabeta/CD19-depleted stem cell transplant. The source is a boy under two years old who had a stem cell transplant for SCID, so the T cells may come from the graft donor. The CDR3 runs from the conserved cysteine through the conserved F or W. A D gene is named only where the DNA matches it firmly. Clone size is not always given. Where it is, it says once, few, many or a class for expanded clones.

clone size	V gene	J gene	D gene	CDR3 protein	CDR3 DNA
-	TRBV4-2	TRBJ2-1	TRBD2	CASSQSFRGLAGAFSYNEQFF	TGTGCCAGCAGCCAATCTTTTCGGGGTCTAGCGGGGGCTTTCTCCTACAATGAGCAGTTCTTC
-	TRBV28	TRBJ1-5	-	CASSPLLGVNSNQPQHF	TGTGCCAGCAGTCCGCTCTTGGGGGTCAATAGCAATCAGCCCCAGCATTTT
-	TRBV20-1	TRBJ2-7	TRBD2	CSAPTRTSGSPLDEQYF	TGCAGTGCTCCTACCCGGACTAGCGGGAGCCCACTAGACGAGCAGTACTTC
few	TRBV4-3	TRBJ2-7	TRBD2	CASSQGTSGGSYEQYF	TGCGCCAGCAGCCAGGGGACTAGCGGGGGATCCTACGAGCAGTACTTC
few	TRBV15	TRBJ1-1	-	CATSRDISGVTEAFF	TGTGCCACCAGCAGAGATATATCGGGCGTCACTGAAGCTTTCTTT
few	TRBV12-3/TRBV12-4	TRBJ2-5	-	CASSPGVLRETQYF	TGTGCCAGCAGCCCGGGAGTACTAAGGGAGACCCAGTACTTC
once	TRBV4-2	TRBJ2-1	-	CASRQDVGTGNEQFF	TGTGCCAGCAGACAAGATGTGGGGACCGGCAATGAGCAGTTCTTC
few	TRBV4-2	TRBJ1-1	TRBD1	CASSREGGTGYTEAFF	TGTGCCAGCAGCCGCGAAGGAGGGACAGGGTACACTGAAGCTTTCTTT
few	TRBV12-3/TRBV12-4	TRBJ1-5	TRBD1	CASSLSGQGRNQPQHF	TGTGCCAGCAGTTTATCGGGACAGGGAAGGAATCAGCCCCAGCATTTT
-	TRBV4-1	TRBJ1-5	TRBD1	CASSQVGQVNQPQHF	TGCGCCAGCAGCCAAGTCGGACAGGTTAATCAGCCCCAGCATTTT
-	TRBV4-1	TRBJ2-5	-	CASSQQTTFQETQYF	TGCGCCAGCAGCCAACAGACCACTTTCCAAGAGACCCAGTACTTC
few	TRBV20-1	TRBJ1-2	-	CSASGQRDYGYTF	TGCAGTGCCAGCGGACAGAGAGACTATGGCTACACCTTC
few	TRBV12-3/TRBV12-4	TRBJ1-1	-	CASSWESRGEAFF	TGTGCCAGCAGTTGGGAAAGCAGGGGTGAAGCTTTCTTT
-	TRBV24-1	TRBJ2-1	-	CATVGGMRNEQFF	TGTGCCACGGTGGGCGGGATGAGGAATGAGCAGTTCTTC
few	TRBV5-1	TRBJ1-1	-	CASRTIYSSENTEAFF	TGCGCCAGCAGAACCATATACTCTTCAGAGAACACTGAAGCTTTCTTT
few	TRBV7-9	TRBJ2-1	TRBD1	CASSPRQGWAGNEQFF	TGTGCCAGCAGCCCAAGACAGGGTTGGGCAGGCAATGAGCAGTTCTTC
-	TRBV7-3	TRBJ1-5	-	CASSLTMGGRSNQPQHF	TGTGCCAGCAGCCTTACTATGGGAGGCCGTAGCAATCAGCCCCAGCATTTT
-	TRBV20-1	TRBJ2-7	TRBD1	CSARDFRAGGGNEQYF	TGCAGTGCTAGAGATTTCCGTGCAGGGGGTGGTAACGAGCAGTACTTC
-	TRBV20-1	TRBJ1-1	-	CSPSRGDTEAFF	TGCAGTCCGTCGCGGGGCGACACTGAAGCTTTCTTT
few	TRBV24-1	TRBJ2-4	TRBD2	CATSDPLGGSGVLAKNIQYF	TGTGCCACCAGTGATCCCCTTGGCGGGAGCGGGGTATTAGCCAAAAACATTCAGTACTTC
-	TRBV5-1	TRBJ2-1	-	CASSSGQSNSNEQFF	TGCGCCAGCAGCTCGGGACAATCCAATTCGAATGAGCAGTTCTTC
-	TRBV5-1	TRBJ2-2	-	CASSLYGVMVTGELFF	TGCGCCAGCAGCTTGTACGGAGTAATGGTCACCGGGGAGCTGTTTTTT
-	TRBV6-1	TRBJ2-7	TRBD1	CASSQRTGDTYEQYF	TGTGCCAGCAGCCAACGGACAGGCGATACCTACGAGCAGTACTTC
few	TRBV10-3	TRBJ2-1	TRBD2	CATWAGGIFNEQFF	TGTGCCACGTGGGCGGGGGGGATCTTCAATGAGCAGTTCTTC
-	TRBV12-3/TRBV12-4	TRBJ2-7	TRBD2	CASRAGTSGGLYEQYF	TGTGCCAGCAGAGCTGGGACTAGCGGGGGCCTCTACGAGCAGTACTTC
few	TRBV10-3	TRBJ1-1	-	CAISATEANTEAFF	TGTGCCATCAGTGCCACCGAAGCGAACACTGAAGCTTTCTTT
-	TRBV5-1	TRBJ2-1	TRBD1	CASSWGLRDRENEQFF	TGCGCCAGCAGTTGGGGTCTACGGGACAGGGAAAATGAGCAGTTCTTC
-	TRBV29-1	TRBJ2-1	TRBD1	CSVKGAQEQFF	TGCAGCGTAAAGGGGGCACAGGAGCAGTTCTTC
few	TRBV5-1	TRBJ2-7	TRBD1	CASSLAGGTGEVQYF	TGCGCCAGCAGCTTGGCCGGGGGGACAGGGGAGGTGCAGTACTTC
-	TRBV6-1	TRBJ1-6	-	CASEGPVVASPLHF	TGTGCCAGTGAAGGGCCAGTGGTGGCTTCACCCCTCCACTTT
few	TRBV20-1	TRBJ2-7	TRBD2	CSAPGGPQYEQYF	TGCAGTGCACCGGGGGGACCACAGTACGAGCAGTACTTC
-	TRBV11-2	TRBJ2-1	-	CASSFSPVLLEQFF	TGTGCCAGCAGCTTCTCGCCCGTCTTGCTTGAGCAGTTCTTC
few	TRBV5-1	TRBJ2-3	-	CASSVTSSIADTQYF	TGCGCCAGCAGTGTCACTAGCAGTATCGCAGATACGCAGTATTTT
few	TRBV6-5	TRBJ1-6	-	CASSYYTGSSSPLHF	TGTGCCAGCAGTTACTATACTGGATCGAGTTCACCCCTCCACTTT
few	TRBV5-1	TRBJ2-7	-	CASSTGSLTYEQYF	TGCGCCAGCAGTACGGGCAGCCTCACCTACGAGCAGTACTTC
-	TRBV28	TRBJ2-5	-	CASSFPPQETQYF	TGTGCCAGCAGTTTTCCGCCCCAAGAGACCCAGTACTTC
many	TRBV24-1	TRBJ2-1	-	CATSGTQGGNEQFF	TGTGCCACCAGTGGGACCCAAGGAGGCAATGAGCAGTTCTTC
-	TRBV7-3	TRBJ2-7	-	CASSPGQITYEQYF	TGTGCCAGCAGCCCCGGACAGATAACCTACGAGCAGTACTTC
once	TRBV6-5	TRBJ2-1	-	CASSYLTGNGEQFF	TGTGCCAGCAGTTACCTCACAGGGAACGGTGAGCAGTTCTTC
few	TRBV5-1	TRBJ2-7	-	CASSPDWSSHEQYF	TGCGCCAGCAGCCCCGACTGGTCCTCCCACGAGCAGTACTTC
-	TRBV18	TRBJ2-1	-	CASSRGSGYNEQFF	TGTGCCAGCTCACGGGGTTCGGGCTACAATGAGCAGTTCTTC
few	TRBV7-3	TRBJ1-1	TRBD1	CASSLQGGVTEAFF	TGTGCCAGCAGCCTACAGGGGGGCGTCACTGAAGCTTTCTTT
few	TRBV4-2	TRBJ1-2	-	CASSQDPEQILYGYTF	TGTGCCAGCAGCCAAGATCCGGAACAGATTCTCTATGGCTACACCTTC
few	TRBV7-2	TRBJ2-1	TRBD2	CASSLVLAGGRYEQFF	TGTGCCAGCAGCTTGGTACTAGCGGGGGGGCGGTATGAGCAGTTCTTC
-	TRBV20-1	TRBJ2-3	-	CSAEKSPSSTDTQYF	TGCAGTGCTGAGAAGAGTCCCTCTAGCACAGATACGCAGTATTTT
-	TRBV28	TRBJ1-6	-	CASRTGTPSSYNSPLHF	TGTGCCAGCAGAACCGGGACCCCGAGCTCCTATAATTCACCCCTCCACTTT
-	TRBV27	TRBJ2-1	TRBD2	CASRNGLAYYNEQFF	TGTGCCAGCCGTAATGGACTAGCGTATTACAATGAGCAGTTCTTC
-	TRBV10-3	TRBJ2-1	-	CAISESRNEQFF	TGTGCCATCAGTGAGTCGCGGAATGAGCAGTTCTTC
-	TRBV12-3/TRBV12-4	TRBJ2-6	-	CASSLSQLSGANVLTF	TGTGCCAGCAGTTTATCACAACTCTCTGGGGCCAACGTCCTGACTTTC
few	TRBV7-2	TRBJ2-5	-	CASSFAGPRETQYF	TGTGCCAGCAGCTTTGCAGGACCCAGAGAGACCCAGTACTTC
-	TRBV9	TRBJ1-1	-	CASSVVRTGNTEAFF	TGTGCCAGCAGCGTTGTTAGGACGGGAAACACTGAAGCTTTCTTT
-	TRBV7-8	TRBJ2-7	-	CASSLGSSRQYF	TGTGCCAGCAGCTTAGGATCGAGTAGGCAGTACTTC